The clone carrying this T cell receptor beta chain was observed many times. What it recognizes is unknown. This specimen belongs to a study of T-cell reconstitution after alpha-beta-depleted transplantation in children. Study-wide points: Where some patients showed high TCRbeta diversity at day 60, it came from recipient T cells and thymic progenitors that had survived. Expanded graft clones, several hundred of them, were reportedly the source of alpha-beta T cells about two months after transplant.

The CDR3 has 15 residues. With 3 bases clipped from V and 5 bases from J, the junction kept 6 bases outside the gene matches. Germline V gene sequence: CDR1 SGHTA, CDR2 FQGNSA. Preparation of the TCRbeta library involved a method that used unique molecular identifiers. Each CDR3 protein is one row after TCRdb ran MiXCR on the PCR reads. The sample carries around 300,000 distinct CDR3 sequences, 9.5% to 13% recorded once. The V gene is TRBV7-2, the J gene TRBJ2-2; 7 bases line up with TRBD1. The input for sequencing was peripheral blood, taken 180 days after TCRalphabeta/CD19-depleted stem cell transplant. The origin of this receptor is a male patient aged 2 to 10 who had a stem cell transplant for chronic granulomatous disease, so the T cells may come from the graft donor. Here the CDR3 DNA reads TGTGCCAGCAGCTTTACAGGGGTTAGGACCGGGGAGCTGTTTTTT. This gives the protein CASSFTGVRTGELFF.